The rows below give T cell receptor beta chains drawn from one sample of a study of blood T cell repertoires in COVID-19. The repertoire was sequenced with immunoSEQ multiplex PCR; TCRdb's copy has only in-frame clones and lacks some. The table lists some 200,000 clones, 84% of them singletons. Sample: peripheral blood. The receptors stem from a woman aged 70-85 years with COVID-19, enrolled during active disease. Both conserved end residues are part of each CDR3. Each record gives: D gene, clone size, V gene, J gene, CDR3 protein, CDR3 DNA. The D gene is left open where the match is weak. The size entry is marked missing in some rows and otherwise reads once, few, many or a size class.

>TRBD1|once|TRBV3-1/TRBV3-2|TRBJ2-2
CASSQRQGANTGELFF
TGTGCCAGCAGCCAAAGACAGGGGGCAAACACCGGGGAGCTGTTTTTT
>-|-|TRBV5-1|TRBJ1-4
CASSLGITGNEKLFF
TGCGCCAGCAGCTTGGGGATAACAGGGAATGAAAAACTGTTTTTT
>TRBD1|-|TRBV2|TRBJ1-2
CASSGQGKSYGYTF
TGTGCCAGCAGTGGACAGGGGAAAAGCTATGGCTACACCTTC
>-|-|TRBV27|TRBJ1-1
CASSLNLINTEAFF
TGTGCCAGCAGTTTAAACTTGATTAACACTGAAGCTTTCTTT
>TRBD1|-|TRBV25-1|TRBJ1-6
CASSRDRGLHF
TGTGCCAGCAGCCGGGACAGGGGGCTCCACTTT
>-|-|TRBV28|TRBJ1-5
CAITGLGGGNQPQHF
TGTGCCATCACCGGTCTCGGGGGTGGCAATCAGCCCCAGCATTTT
>-|-|TRBV7-2|TRBJ2-7
CASSLGGGTRYEQYF
TGTGCCAGCAGCTTAGGGGGCGGGACTCGATACGAGCAGTACTTC
>TRBD1|-|TRBV2|TRBJ1-1
CASRATDRPKEAFF
TGTGCCAGCAGAGCTACGGACAGGCCGAAAGAAGCTTTCTTT
>-|-|TRBV30|TRBJ2-5
CAWTGVSQETQYF
TGTGCCTGGACAGGGGTATCACAAGAGACCCAGTACTTC
>-|-|TRBV28|TRBJ1-2
CASGLLYGYTF
TGTGCCAGCGGCCTTCTCTATGGCTACACCTTC
>TRBD1|few|TRBV10-1|TRBJ1-1
CASSADRANTEAFF
TGCGCCAGCAGTGCCGACAGGGCGAACACTGAAGCTTTCTTT
>-|-|TRBV28|TRBJ1-1
CASSQGLNTEAFF
TGTGCCAGCAGTCAGGGCTTGAACACTGAAGCTTTCTTT
>-|once|TRBV3-1/TRBV3-2|TRBJ1-1
CASSQTPRAEAFF
TGTGCCAGCAGCCAAACTCCGCGGGCTGAAGCTTTCTTT
>-|-|TRBV21-1|TRBJ1-1
CASSKEGVVMNTEAFF
TGTGCCAGCAGCAAAGAGGGAGTCGTCATGAACACTGAAGCTTTCTTT
>TRBD2|-|TRBV27|TRBJ2-7
CASSLGTSHEQYF
TGTGCCAGCAGTTTAGGGACTAGCCACGAGCAGTACTTC
>TRBD1|-|TRBV7-9|TRBJ1-1
CASSGQVFAEAFF
TGTGCCAGCAGTGGACAGGTATTCGCTGAAGCTTTCTTT
>-|-|TRBV7-2|TRBJ1-6
CASSLAKRGGAGRDSPLHF
TGTGCCAGCAGCTTAGCGAAGAGGGGGGGAGCAGGCCGAGATTCACCCCTCCACTTT
>-|few|TRBV19|TRBJ1-5
CASSRGQERQPQHF
TGTGCCAGTAGTCGGGGACAAGAAAGGCAGCCCCAGCATTTT
>TRBD1|-|TRBV6-1|TRBJ1-2
CASSEWEGQEGYTF
TGTGCCAGCAGTGAATGGGAGGGACAGGAGGGCTACACCTTC
>TRBD1|-|TRBV24-1|TRBJ2-3
CATSDPGTGSTDTQYF
TGTGCCACCAGTGATCCCGGGACAGGGAGCACAGATACGCAGTATTTT
>-|-|TRBV3-1/TRBV3-2|TRBJ1-5
CASSQDGGTRPQHF
TGTGCCAGCAGCCAAGATGGGGGGACTCGGCCCCAGCATTTT
>TRBD1|once|TRBV28|TRBJ2-1
CASSSPRTGGSGEQFF
TGTGCCAGCAGTTCCCCTCGGACAGGGGGATCTGGTGAGCAGTTCTTC
>-|-|TRBV29-1|TRBJ2-2
CSVEIRNTGELFF
TGCAGCGTTGAAATCAGAAACACCGGGGAGCTGTTTTTT
>TRBD1|once|TRBV28|TRBJ2-2
CAIQQGTGELFF
TGTGCCATTCAACAGGGGACCGGGGAGCTGTTTTTT
>-|-|TRBV7-9|TRBJ1-2
CASSPRTANYGYTF
TGTGCCAGCAGCCCAAGGACAGCAAACTATGGCTACACCTTC
>TRBD2|once|TRBV27|TRBJ2-4
CASSLGAGGSDIQYF
TGTGCCAGCAGTTTAGGAGCGGGGGGTTCGGACATTCAGTACTTC
>-|once|TRBV28|TRBJ1-2
CASSLAPRRDRNGYTF
TGTGCCAGCAGTTTGGCCCCGCGTAGAGACAGGAATGGCTACACCTTC
>TRBD2|-|TRBV5-1|TRBJ2-3
CASSSGTSGFTDTQYF
TGCGCCAGCAGCTCGGGGACTAGCGGATTCACAGATACGCAGTATTTT
>-|-|TRBV19|TRBJ2-3
CASSIAGGVTDTQYF
TGTGCCAGTAGTATTGCTGGGGGCGTCACAGATACGCAGTATTTT
>-|-|TRBV5-1|TRBJ2-3
CASSLVGGGTDTQYF
TGCGCCAGCAGCTTGGTAGGTGGGGGGACAGATACGCAGTATTTT
>-|few|TRBV4-1|TRBJ1-2
CASSPQRGENYGYTF
TGCGCCAGCAGCCCACAACGTGGGGAGAACTATGGCTACACCTTC
>-|-|TRBV3-1/TRBV3-2|TRBJ2-7
CASSQVAWGSSYEQYF
TGTGCCAGCAGCCAAGTCGCATGGGGCAGCTCCTACGAGCAGTACTTC
>TRBD1|few|TRBV12-5|TRBJ1-4
CASGFPTPQGAGKLFF
TGTGCTAGTGGTTTTCCAACCCCCCAGGGGGCCGGGAAACTGTTTTTT
>-|once|TRBV24-1|TRBJ1-6
CATRADSRSPLHF
TGTGCCACCCGAGCTGACAGCCGTTCACCCCTCCACTTT
>TRBD1|-|TRBV7-8|TRBJ1-1
CASSQGSGGSTEAFF
TGTGCCAGCAGCCAAGGGTCAGGGGGCTCGACTGAAGCTTTCTTT
>-|few|TRBV29-1|TRBJ1-5
CSVEEGPGQPQHF
TGCAGCGTTGAGGAGGGTCCGGGACAGCCCCAGCATTTT
>-|-|TRBV7-2|TRBJ1-1
CASSYGRGGRTEAFF
TGTGCCAGCAGCTATGGGAGGGGCGGGCGCACTGAAGCTTTCTTT
>-|-|TRBV2|TRBJ1-3
CASSTGTFSGNTIYF
TGTGCCAGCAGTACAGGGACATTCTCTGGAAACACCATATATTTT
>-|-|TRBV29-1|TRBJ1-1
CSGIDSLNTEAFF
TGCAGCGGGATTGACAGTTTGAACACTGAAGCTTTCTTT
>TRBD1|once|TRBV30|TRBJ2-6
CAWSVWTGDLEGANVLTF
TGTGCCTGGAGTGTATGGACAGGGGATTTAGAAGGGGCCAACGTCCTGACTTTC
>-|-|TRBV5-5|TRBJ1-5
CASSLEYRVVGQPQHF
TGTGCCAGCAGCTTAGAATACAGGGTCGTAGGTCAGCCCCAGCATTTT
>TRBD2|-|TRBV7-2|TRBJ2-1
CASSPPSPSGGSYNEQFF
TGTGCCAGCAGCCCACCTTCCCCTAGCGGGGGATCCTACAATGAGCAGTTCTTC
>TRBD1|-|TRBV28|TRBJ2-7
CASSRRDRAYEQYF
TGTGCCAGCAGTCGAAGGGACAGGGCCTACGAGCAGTACTTC
>-|few|TRBV28|TRBJ2-7
CASRTDSSYEQYF
TGTGCCAGCAGAACGGACTCATCCTACGAGCAGTACTTC
>TRBD1|-|TRBV19|TRBJ2-3
CASSMTGPTDTQYF
TGTGCCAGTAGTATGACAGGGCCCACAGATACGCAGTATTTT